The next 4 T cell receptor beta chains were all read from a single sample in a study of PD-1 blockade in classical Hodgkin lymphoma. Here immunoSEQ multiplex PCR was the method, and the copy in TCRdb shows in-frame clones only, minus some. The sample yields some 7,100 clones, 70% to 80% seen once. The patients all showed relapse after autologous stem cell transplantation, while their brentuximab vedotin exposure varied. The study purified CD4+ T cells from thawed PBMCs using magnetic negative selection. The sequences come from CD4+ T cells from blood, collected at baseline. These TCRs come from a human donor with classical Hodgkin lymphoma.

This clone appeared a few times. The rearrangement joins TRBV29-1 to TRBJ1-3; D perhaps matches TRBD1 (6 bases). Trimming stripped 4 bases from V and 3 bases from J, with 7 bases between. The CDR3 sequence is 12 residues long. Looked up from germline, CDR1 is SQVTM and CDR2 is ANQGSEA. The CDR3 nucleotides read TGCAGCGTTGCGACAGGTGGAAACACCATATATTTT. This gives the protein CSVATGGNTIYF.

V usage is TRBV5-1 and J usage is TRBJ1-5; the D gene is possibly TRBD1 (6 bases). V was trimmed by 6 bases and J by 5 bases, leaving 12 bases between them. The germline CDR1 and CDR2 sequences are SGHRS and YFSETQ. The CDR3 consists of 13 residues. CDR3 in amino acids: CASNEDRYQPQHF. The CDR3, as DNA: TGCGCCAGCAATGAGGACAGATATCAGCCCCAGCATTTT.

Comments on this clone: A junction end diverges from the germline sequence, so it may reflect a read error. The gene calls are TRBV2 and TRBJ2-5, with 9 bases aligning to TRBD2. The CDR3 sequence is 15 residues long. The germline V gene encodes CDR1 SNHLY and CDR2 FYNNEI. CDR3 in DNA: TGTGCCAGCAGTGAAATTGGGGTAGCGGGGGCTCCTGGGCACTTC. It codes for CASSEIGVAGAPGHF.

This clone has more than one count but fewer than ten. V and J are TRBV14 and TRBJ2-3; 10 positions match TRBD2. The CDR3 has 18 residues. Germline V gene sequence: CDR1 SGHDN, CDR2 FVKESK. Trimming took 7 bases from V and 1 from J; bases not matched to a gene: 14. The CDR3 sequence: CASTGKREGPLGTDTQYF. The CDR3 DNA follows: TGTGCCAGCACGGGGAAGCGGGAGGGCCCTCTAGGCACAGATACGCAGTATTTT.